These T cell receptor beta chains were read from a single sample in a study of CD8 T cells in Susac syndrome. One entry per CDR3 protein, called by TCRdb with MiXCR from the immunoSEQ multiplex PCR reads. The sample has some 300,000 distinct CDR3 sequences; about 82% are singletons. Sequencing was done on a sample of CD8+ T cells from PBMCs. The receptors shown here come from a human donor with multiple sclerosis. The CDR3 runs from the conserved cysteine through the conserved F or W. D genes are given only for firm matches. Only some rows state a clone size, as once, few, many or a class for expanded clones.

J gene: TRBJ2-3; D gene: TRBD2; V gene: TRBV6-5; clone size: .; CDR3 DNA: TGTGCCAGCAGTGGTAGCGGGACCCCGCCAGATACGCAGTATTTT; CDR3 protein: CASSGSGTPPDTQYF
J gene: TRBJ2-1; D gene: .; V gene: TRBV9; clone size: .; CDR3 DNA: TGTGCCAGCAGCGTAGACGTGGGAGACCGGTATGAGCAGTTCTTC; CDR3 protein: CASSVDVGDRYEQFF
J gene: TRBJ2-1; D gene: TRBD2; V gene: TRBV7-8; clone size: .; CDR3 DNA: TGTGCCAGCAGCTCGCGGGGACTAGCGGGTTACAATGAGCAGTTCTTC; CDR3 protein: CASSSRGLAGYNEQFF
J gene: TRBJ2-7; D gene: TRBD2; V gene: TRBV20-1; clone size: few; CDR3 DNA: TGCAGCGCAATGGGACTAGCGAACTCCTACGAGCAGTACTTC; CDR3 protein: CSAMGLANSYEQYF
J gene: TRBJ2-2; D gene: TRBD1; V gene: TRBV24-1; clone size: .; CDR3 DNA: TGTGTCCAGACCGGGACAGAGAACACCGGGGAGCTGTTTTTT; CDR3 protein: CVQTGTENTGELFF
J gene: TRBJ2-3; D gene: TRBD2; V gene: TRBV27; clone size: .; CDR3 DNA: TGTGCCAGCAGGGACCCCCCGGGAGGTCTAGATACGCAGTATTTT; CDR3 protein: CASRDPPGGLDTQYF
J gene: TRBJ1-1; D gene: .; V gene: TRBV28; clone size: once; CDR3 DNA: TGTGCCAGCAGCCCTCTCCCAGGGGAGGTGAGCACTGAAGCTTTCTTT; CDR3 protein: CASSPLPGEVSTEAFF
J gene: TRBJ2-2; D gene: .; V gene: TRBV7-8; clone size: .; CDR3 DNA: TGTGCCAGCAGCTACTTTGCCGGGGAGCTGTTTTTT; CDR3 protein: CASSYFAGELFF
J gene: TRBJ1-2; D gene: .; V gene: TRBV6-6; clone size: .; CDR3 DNA: TGTACCAGCAGTTACTCAATCGGGGCCAGGGAATATGGCTACACCTTC; CDR3 protein: CTSSYSIGAREYGYTF
J gene: TRBJ1-5; D gene: .; V gene: TRBV30; clone size: .; CDR3 DNA: TGTGCCTGGACACAGGGTTTGGGCAATCAGCCCCAGCATTTT; CDR3 protein: CAWTQGLGNQPQHF
J gene: TRBJ2-1; D gene: .; V gene: TRBV3-1; clone size: few; CDR3 DNA: TGTGCCAGCAGGCTCCTGGATAGCGGTGTTAATGAGCAGTTCTTC; CDR3 protein: CASRLLDSGVNEQFF
J gene: TRBJ1-2; D gene: TRBD1; V gene: TRBV11-2; clone size: few; CDR3 DNA: TGTGCCAGCAGCTCGGTGACAGGGGCTCAAGGCGGCTACACCTTC; CDR3 protein: CASSSVTGAQGGYTF
J gene: TRBJ2-3; D gene: TRBD2; V gene: TRBV20-1; clone size: .; CDR3 DNA: TGCAGTGCTCGAGGACTAGCGGGATCTGATACGCAGTATTTT; CDR3 protein: CSARGLAGSDTQYF
J gene: TRBJ2-1; D gene: .; V gene: TRBV4-3; clone size: .; CDR3 DNA: TGCGCCAGCAGCCCCCGAAGCGGGTCTGAGTCCTACAATGAGCAGTTCTTC; CDR3 protein: CASSPRSGSESYNEQFF
J gene: TRBJ2-2; D gene: .; V gene: TRBV11-3; clone size: .; CDR3 DNA: TGTGCCAGCAGCTACAGAAGGGGCGGCGGGGAGCTGTTTTTT; CDR3 protein: CASSYRRGGGELFF
J gene: TRBJ2-7; D gene: TRBD1; V gene: TRBV4-1; clone size: few; CDR3 DNA: TGCGCCAGCAGCCAAGACCCTGGGACAGGGAACGAGCAGTACTTC; CDR3 protein: CASSQDPGTGNEQYF
J gene: TRBJ2-5; D gene: .; V gene: TRBV19; clone size: .; CDR3 DNA: TGTGCCAGTAGCGGGACCGCGACGGAGACCCAGTACTTC; CDR3 protein: CASSGTATETQYF
J gene: TRBJ1-3; D gene: TRBD1; V gene: TRBV15; clone size: .; CDR3 DNA: TGTGCCACCAGCCAGGGACAGTCAGCAGGAAACACCATATATTTT; CDR3 protein: CATSQGQSAGNTIYF
J gene: TRBJ2-4; D gene: TRBD1; V gene: TRBV28; clone size: .; CDR3 DNA: TGTGCCAGCAGCGACAGGGTATCGAACATTCAGTACTTC; CDR3 protein: CASSDRVSNIQYF
J gene: TRBJ1-2; D gene: .; V gene: TRBV7-2; clone size: .; CDR3 DNA: TGTGCCAGCAGCCCAACCCTCGAGTTTGGCTACACCTTC; CDR3 protein: CASSPTLEFGYTF
J gene: TRBJ2-7; D gene: .; V gene: TRBV18; clone size: .; CDR3 DNA: TGTGCCAGCTCGCCGGACCCCTTGACAGGTCTTCCGGACGAGCAGTACTTC; CDR3 protein: CASSPDPLTGLPDEQYF
J gene: TRBJ2-3; D gene: .; V gene: TRBV15; clone size: .; CDR3 DNA: TGTGCCACCGGTTCCAGGACCACAGATACGCAGTATTTT; CDR3 protein: CATGSRTTDTQYF
J gene: TRBJ2-2; D gene: .; V gene: TRBV5-4; clone size: .; CDR3 DNA: TGTGCCAGCAGCTTCGGGGGGCACACCGGGGAGCTGTTTTTT; CDR3 protein: CASSFGGHTGELFF
J gene: TRBJ1-6; D gene: .; V gene: TRBV12-3/TRBV12-4; clone size: .; CDR3 DNA: TGTGCCAGCACTGGGCGGTTTTACAATTCACCCCTCCACTTT; CDR3 protein: CASTGRFYNSPLHF
J gene: TRBJ2-3; D gene: .; V gene: TRBV7-9; clone size: .; CDR3 DNA: TGTGCCAGCAGCTCAACGACCACGACTAGTGGGCCCGCAGATACGCAGTATTTT; CDR3 protein: CASSSTTTTSGPADTQYF
J gene: TRBJ1-1; D gene: .; V gene: TRBV20-1; clone size: .; CDR3 DNA: TGCAGTGCTAGAGCAATTCCGGGACTCGGCCCCATGAACACTGAAGCTTTCTTT; CDR3 protein: CSARAIPGLGPMNTEAFF
J gene: TRBJ2-2; D gene: TRBD2; V gene: TRBV7-2; clone size: .; CDR3 DNA: TGTGCCAGCAGCTTGTTAAGCGGGAGACCCGGGGAGCTGTTTTTT; CDR3 protein: CASSLLSGRPGELFF
J gene: TRBJ1-1; D gene: .; V gene: TRBV7-2; clone size: few; CDR3 DNA: TGTGCCAGCAGCTTAGCGCTAGATGGGACTGAAGCTTTCTTT; CDR3 protein: CASSLALDGTEAFF
J gene: TRBJ1-5; D gene: TRBD1; V gene: TRBV15; clone size: .; CDR3 DNA: TGTGCCACCAACAGGGGGGCCGCTAATCAGCCCCAGCATTTT; CDR3 protein: CATNRGAANQPQHF
J gene: TRBJ2-7; D gene: TRBD1; V gene: TRBV5-6; clone size: .; CDR3 DNA: TGTGCCAGCAGCTACGACAGGGGTCCCTGGGGCGAGCAGTACTTC; CDR3 protein: CASSYDRGPWGEQYF